These T cell receptor beta chains were read from a single sample in a study of blood T cell repertoires in COVID-19. Clones were sequenced by immunoSEQ multiplex PCR, and TCRdb holds only the in-frame ones, with some missing. The top ten hold around 10% of the sample, which has under 85,000 clones, around 85% seen once. Material: peripheral blood. These TCRs come from a human donor in a cohort sampled during active COVID-19. Both conserved end residues are part of each CDR3. The D gene is left open where the match is weak. Part of the rows lack a size; the others show once, few, many or a class for expanded clones.

>TRBJ1-2|TRBD1|-|TRBV29-1
TGCAGCGTTGAAAGGGGGACAGGGAGGAAATATGGCTACACCTTC
CSVERGTGRKYGYTF
>TRBJ1-2|-|-|TRBV28
TGTGCCAGCATCTCCGGCGGTCGTAGTGGCTACACCTTC
CASISGGRSGYTF
>TRBJ2-3|TRBD2|-|TRBV2
TGTGCCAGCAGTGTTCGGGCGGGGGGGCCAGATACGCAGTATTTT
CASSVRAGGPDTQYF
>TRBJ1-2|TRBD1|-|TRBV7-9
TGTGCCAGCAGCTCGGGACAGGTCGGTAGTGGCTACACCTTC
CASSSGQVGSGYTF
>TRBJ1-2|-|-|TRBV6-5
TGTGCCAGCAGTTACGGGGGGTATGGCTACACCTTC
CASSYGGYGYTF
>TRBJ2-7|-|-|TRBV19
TGTGCCAGTAGTATAGATGCGACAACGTCCTACGAGCAGTACTTC
CASSIDATTSYEQYF
>TRBJ2-3|-|-|TRBV24-1
TGTGCCACCAGTGATTGGAGGGATACGCAGTATTTT
CATSDWRDTQYF
>TRBJ2-2|TRBD1|-|TRBV4-3
TGCGCCAGCAGCAATGACAGGGCCGGGGAGCTGTTTTTT
CASSNDRAGELFF
>TRBJ1-2|-|-|TRBV19
TGTGCCAGTAGCCTCGACTTTCTAGCTAACTATGGCTACACCTTC
CASSLDFLANYGYTF
>TRBJ1-1|TRBD1|-|TRBV2
TGTGCCAGCAGTGAAGCCTGGACAGGGGGCGGCACTGAAGCTTTCTTT
CASSEAWTGGGTEAFF
>TRBJ1-4|TRBD1|-|TRBV28
TGTGCCAGCAGCCCTGGGGCCGTGACAGGGCGTTTATTT
CASSPGAVTGRLF
>TRBJ2-6|-|-|TRBV5-1
TGCGCCAGCAGCTTGGCAGGGGCTGGGGCCAACGTCCTGACTTTC
CASSLAGAGANVLTF
>TRBJ1-1|TRBD1|-|TRBV2
TGTGCAGTACAGGGACTCGAAGGACAGGGGGGCTTTAACACTGAAGCTTTCTTT
CAVQGLEGQGGFNTEAFF
>TRBJ1-4|-|many|TRBV5-6
TGTGCCAGCAGCTTGAGGCGGGATTTAGAAAAACTGTTTTTT
CASSLRRDLEKLFF
>TRBJ1-2|TRBD1|once|TRBV5-6
TGTGCCAGCACCCAGGGGACAGGGGGAAATGGCTACACCTTC
CASTQGTGGNGYTF
>TRBJ1-1|TRBD1|once|TRBV5-4
TGTGCCAGCAGCTCGGGACAGGGGTTGCACACTGAAGCTTTCTTT
CASSSGQGLHTEAFF
>TRBJ2-4|TRBD1|-|TRBV29-1
TGCAGCGTTGAGGGAGCAGGGGGTCACATTCAGTACTTC
CSVEGAGGHIQYF
>TRBJ2-1|TRBD1|-|TRBV15
TGTGCCACCAGCAGCTCCTCCGGGACAGGGCCCAATGAGCAGTTCTTC
CATSSSSGTGPNEQFF
>TRBJ1-6|TRBD1|-|TRBV27
TGTGCCAGCAGTTTATACGCAGGGGGCAATTCACCCCTCCACTTT
CASSLYAGGNSPLHF
>TRBJ2-1|TRBD2|-|TRBV6-2/TRBV6-3
TGTGCCAGCAGCCCTGATACCGGGGGGGGCTCCTACAATGAGCAGTTCTTC
CASSPDTGGGSYNEQFF
>TRBJ1-2|TRBD1|once|TRBV4-2
TGTGCCAGCAGCCGCGGACCGGGACAGGGTGATGGCTACACCTTC
CASSRGPGQGDGYTF
>TRBJ2-1|-|-|TRBV5-1
TGCGCCAGCAGCTTGGGGGCGGGGCAGTGGTCGGTGGACAATGAGCAGTTCTTC
CASSLGAGQWSVDNEQFF
>TRBJ2-5|TRBD2|-|TRBV19
TGTGCCAGCAGCCGGGGGGATCAAGAGACCCAGTACTTC
CASSRGDQETQYF
>TRBJ2-5|TRBD2|-|TRBV7-2
TGTGCCAGCAGCTTAACTAGCGGGGAAGAGACCCAGTACTTC
CASSLTSGEETQYF
>TRBJ1-4|-|-|TRBV19
TGTGCCAGTAGTATGTGGACAGCTAATGAAAAACTGTTTTTT
CASSMWTANEKLFF
>TRBJ1-5|-|few|TRBV3-1/TRBV3-2
TGTGCCAGCAGCCAAGGCCGGTCCGGCAATCAGCCCCAGCATTTT
CASSQGRSGNQPQHF
>TRBJ2-5|TRBD2|-|TRBV5-1
TGCGCCAGCAGCTTTAGCGGGGGAAGAGAGACCCAGTACTTC
CASSFSGGRETQYF
>TRBJ1-2|-|-|TRBV19
TGTGCCAGTAGTATCCCTATGGGACTACTTGAGGTCACGGGAGGCTACACCTTC
CASSIPMGLLEVTGGYTF